The 7 T cell receptor beta chains in this list originate from one sample, sequenced in a study of cytomegalovirus exposure and HLA in healthy donors. With 60 Vbeta and 13 Jbeta primers, the PCR was carried out. The table came from immunoSEQ multiplex PCR; TCRdb's copy has only in-frame clones and leaves some out. The table shows some 180,000 clones, with over 65% occurring only once. The sample comprised PBMCs. Receptors were obtained from a man between 18 and 35 years old in good health and CMV-seronegative.

The chain uses TRBV5-4 and TRBJ2-3; 9 bases align to TRBD2. Germline lookup yields CDR1 SGHNT and CDR2 YYREEE (reference sequence). V dropped 4 bases and J dropped 2; count of bases not matched to a gene: 5. CDR3 size: 15 residues. The CDR3 is CASSGLAGPTDTQYF. As DNA, the CDR3 is TGTGCCAGCAGCGGGCTAGCGGGACCCACAGATACGCAGTATTTT.

The chain recombines TRBV4-3 with TRBJ2-2; TRBD2 agrees at 11 bases. Germline CDR1 and CDR2: LGHNA and YSLEER. This CDR3 is built from 16 residues. With V trimmed by 1 base and J by 3 bases, 1 base remained unmatched. The chain's CDR3 is CASSQVAGGHTGELFF. CDR3 coding DNA: TGCGCCAGCAGCCAAGTAGCGGGAGGGCACACCGGGGAGCTGTTTTTT.

The chain carries TRBV7-2 and TRBJ2-7; 7 bases match TRBD2. The CDR3 runs to 14 residues. Trimming removed 5 bases from V and 0 bases from J; junction bases left unmatched: 4. Looked up from germline, CDR1 is SGHTA and CDR2 is FQGNSA. Here the CDR3 reads CASSQWTSSYEQYF. The CDR3 coding sequence is TGTGCCAGCAGCCAATGGACTAGCTCCTACGAGCAGTACTTC.

This rearrangement joins TRBV7-9 to TRBJ1-1; a weak D match, TRBD1 (5 bases). V gave up 5 bases and J gave up 8 bases, with 15 bases separating them. Per the germline V gene, CDR1 is SEHNR and CDR2 is FQNEAQ (reference sequence). The CDR3 contains 13 residues. CDR3 sequence: CASSHLLRQEAFF. The DNA of the CDR3 is TGTGCCAGCAGCCACTTATTGAGACAGGAAGCTTTCTTT.

This rearrangement joins TRBV30 to TRBJ1-6; weak D call: TRBD1 (6 bases). Germline CDR1 GTSNPN, CDR2 SVGIG (reference sequence). CDR3 length equals 13 residues. Trimming took off 8 bases at V and 10 bases at J, with 18 bases between the two ends. The CDR3 DNA follows: TGTGCCGGAGCCAGGGGTACAAACTCACCCCTCCACTTT. Translation gives CAGARGTNSPLHF. Full variable domain (outside the CDR3, taken from reference TRBV30 and TRBJ1-6): SQTIHQWPATLVQPVGSPLSLECTVEGTSNPNLYWYRQAAGRGLQLLFYSVGIGQISSEVPQNLSASRPQDRQFILSSKKLLLSDSGFYLCAGARGTNSPLHFGNGTRLTVT.

This clone is a singleton in its sample. The V call is TRBV29-1, the J call TRBJ2-3, with D possibly matching TRBD2 (7 bases). This CDR3 is 16 amino acids long. Deletions cut 6 bases from V and 0 bases from J, with 19 bases between. The germline V gene has CDR1 SQVTM and CDR2 ANQGSEA. Here the CDR3 reads CSVGGKQGVSTDTQYF. CDR3 DNA sequence: TGCAGCGTCGGGGGGAAACAGGGAGTAAGCACAGATACGCAGTATTTT.

This rearrangement joins TRBV27 to TRBJ2-3; 7 bases agree with TRBD2. J lost 1 base, V lost 4 bases, and 8 bases had no gene match. The germline V gene encodes CDR1 MNHEY and CDR2 SMNVEV (reference sequence). This CDR3 region has 16 residues. The CDR3 DNA reads TGTGCCAGCAGTTCAAGGACTAGTTCGGGCACAGATACGCAGTATTTT. Its translation is CASSSRTSSGTDTQYF.